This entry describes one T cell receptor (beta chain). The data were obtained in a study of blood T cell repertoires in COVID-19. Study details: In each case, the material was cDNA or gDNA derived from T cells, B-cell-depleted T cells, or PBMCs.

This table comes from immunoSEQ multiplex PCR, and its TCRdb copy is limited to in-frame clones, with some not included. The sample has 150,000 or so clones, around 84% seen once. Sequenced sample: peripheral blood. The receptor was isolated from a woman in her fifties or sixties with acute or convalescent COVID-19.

In DNA, the CDR3 is TGTGCCAGTAGTGTCGGGACAGGGGGCTCCGGGGCCAACGTCCTGACTTTC. It specifies CASSVGTGGSGANVLTF. The chain has TRBV19 and TRBJ2-6; 12 bases fit TRBD1. With V trimmed by 5 bases and J by 4 bases, 6 bases remained unmatched. The CDR3 is 17 amino acids. Per the germline V gene, CDR1 is LNHDA and CDR2 is SQIVND (reference sequence). The variable domain in full, with the rest retrieved from reference TRBV19 and TRBJ2-6, is DGGITQSPKYLFRKEGQNVTLSCEQNLNHDAMYWYRQDPGQGLRLIYYSQIVNDFQKGDIAEGYSVSREKKESFPLTVTSAQKNPTAFYLCASSVGTGGSGANVLTFGAGSRLTVL.